This entry features one TCR beta chain sequence. This sample was included in a study of blood T cell repertoires in COVID-19. Study background: Acute-phase and convalescent COVID-19 samples originated in the United States, Italy and Spain. Nucleic acid was either cDNA or gDNA, and it came from T cells, B-cell-depleted T cells, or PBMCs.

This CDR3 has 16 amino acids. V was pared by 3 bases and J by 0 bases, with 1 base of the junction left unmatched. Germline values: CDR1 GTSNPN, CDR2 SVGIG (reference sequence). Produced via immunoSEQ multiplex PCR; TCRdb's table is partial and in-frame only. The repertoire includes under 70,000 clones, approximately 88% of them detected once, and over 5% sits in the top ten. The chain uses TRBV30 and TRBJ2-6, with 11 positions matching TRBD2. The clonotype comes from a woman in her 70s with acute or convalescent COVID-19. Sequencing used peripheral blood. The CDR3: CAWRTSGTSGANVLTF. The CDR3 region has the DNA TGTGCCTGGAGGACTAGCGGGACCTCTGGGGCCAACGTCCTGACTTTC.